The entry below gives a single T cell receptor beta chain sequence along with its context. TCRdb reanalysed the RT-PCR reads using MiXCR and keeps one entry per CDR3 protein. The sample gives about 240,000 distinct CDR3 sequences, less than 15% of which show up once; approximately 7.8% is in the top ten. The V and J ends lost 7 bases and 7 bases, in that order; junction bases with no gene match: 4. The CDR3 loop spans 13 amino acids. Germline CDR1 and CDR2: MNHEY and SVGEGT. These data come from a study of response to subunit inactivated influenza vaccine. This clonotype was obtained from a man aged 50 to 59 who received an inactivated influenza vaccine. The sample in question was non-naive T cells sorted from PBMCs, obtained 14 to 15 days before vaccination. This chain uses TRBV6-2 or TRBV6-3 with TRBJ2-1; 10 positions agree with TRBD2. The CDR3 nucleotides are TGTGCCAGCACCTCAGCGGGAGGGAATGAGCAGTTCTTC. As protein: CASTSAGGNEQFF.